Listed here is a single T cell receptor beta chain. No antigen is known for it. The RNA, 0.5 to 1 ug, was put through reverse transcription using random hexamers. Amplification of TCR beta CDR3 spanned 54 Vbeta and 13 Jbeta via immunoSEQ multiplex PCR. MiXCR was run by TCRdb on the immunoSEQ multiplex PCR reads, yielding one entry per CDR3 protein. This sample has about 110,000 distinct CDR3 sequences, with roughly 94% found just once. CD8+ and CD4+ blood T cells underwent TCR beta sequencing. The data derive from a study of CD8 T cells in Susac syndrome. Study-level findings and limits: Expansion of Susac CD8+ clones peaked in TEMRA cells and in active patients. In total CD8+ repertoires, sixteen Susac-specific public clones were found, and in CD8+ TEMRA repertoires, five were found.

The length of the CDR3 is 14 residues. The V and J ends lost 3 bases and 3 bases respectively, with 12 bases between them. CDR1 and CDR2 (germline): MGHRA, YSYEKL. The sequenced sample consisted of CD8+ T cells from PBMCs. The clonotype was recovered from a human donor with Susac syndrome. This chain uses TRBV4-1 with TRBJ2-7; tentatively, D is TRBD1 (6 bases). The CDR3, as DNA: TGCGCCAGCAGCCAGGCGCAACAGGGCTACGAGCAGTACTTC. Translating gives CASSQAQQGYEQYF.